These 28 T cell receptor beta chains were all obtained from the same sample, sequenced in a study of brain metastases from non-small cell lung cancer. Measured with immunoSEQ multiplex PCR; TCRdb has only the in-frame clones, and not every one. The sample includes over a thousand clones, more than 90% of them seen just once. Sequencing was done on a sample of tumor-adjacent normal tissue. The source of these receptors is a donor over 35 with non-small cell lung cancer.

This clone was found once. The CDR3 is CASSLAWGAEYF. The CDR3, as DNA: TGTGCCAGCAGCTTAGCGTGGGGGGCGGAGTACTTC. The chain recombines TRBV7-2 with TRBJ2-7, with D tentatively TRBD1 or TRBD2 (6 bases each). CDR1 and CDR2 (germline): SGHTA, FQGNSA. Trimming left V 0 bases short and J 11 bases short, with 11 bases between. CDR3 length equals 12 residues.

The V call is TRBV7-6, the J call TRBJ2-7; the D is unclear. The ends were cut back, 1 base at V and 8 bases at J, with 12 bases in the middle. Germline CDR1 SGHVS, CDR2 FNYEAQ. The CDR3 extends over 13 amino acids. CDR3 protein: CASSLDNSLQQYF. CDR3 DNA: TGTGCCAGCAGCTTAGATAACAGTCTGCAGCAGTACTTC. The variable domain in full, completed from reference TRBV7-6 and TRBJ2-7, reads GAGVSQSPRYKVTKRGQDVALRCDPISGHVSLYWYRQALGQGPEFLTYFNYEAQQDKSGLPNDRFSAERPEGSISTLTIQRTEQRDSAMYRCASSLDNSLQQYFGPGTRLTVT.

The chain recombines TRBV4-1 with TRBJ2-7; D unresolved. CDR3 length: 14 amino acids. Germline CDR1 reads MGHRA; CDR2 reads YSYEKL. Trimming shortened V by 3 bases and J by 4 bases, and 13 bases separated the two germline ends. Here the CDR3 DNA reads TGCGCCAGCAGCCAGGGAACGGTGGGGTACGAGCAGTACTTC. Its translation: CASSQGTVGYEQYF.

DNA of the CDR3: TGTGCCAGCAGTCCCCCAGGGGGCATAACCGGGGAGCTGTTTTTT. It translates to CASSPPGGITGELFF. The chain recombines TRBV6-2 or TRBV6-3 with TRBJ2-2; 8 nucleotides agree with TRBD1. The V gene's germline CDR1 is MNHEY and CDR2 SVGEGT. The CDR3 runs to 15 residues. Losses at the gene ends were 5 bases for V and 5 bases for J; bases not matched to a gene: 7.

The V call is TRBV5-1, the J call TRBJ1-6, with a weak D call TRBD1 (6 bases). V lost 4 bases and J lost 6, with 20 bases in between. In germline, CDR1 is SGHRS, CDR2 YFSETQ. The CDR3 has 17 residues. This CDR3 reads CASSQVSDSLSNSPLHF. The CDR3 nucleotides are TGCGCCAGCAGCCAGGTTTCGGACAGCCTTTCTAATTCACCCCTCCACTTT.

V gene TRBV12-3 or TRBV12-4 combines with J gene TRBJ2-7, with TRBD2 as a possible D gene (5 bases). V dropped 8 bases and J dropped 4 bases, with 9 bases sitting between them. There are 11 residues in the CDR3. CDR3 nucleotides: TGTGCCAGCGGGGTAGCGTACGAGCAGTACTTC. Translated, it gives CASGVAYEQYF.

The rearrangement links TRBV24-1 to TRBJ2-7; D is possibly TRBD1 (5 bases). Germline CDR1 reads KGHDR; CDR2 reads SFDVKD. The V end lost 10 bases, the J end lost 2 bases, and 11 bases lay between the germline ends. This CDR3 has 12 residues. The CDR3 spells CATTYRPYEQYF. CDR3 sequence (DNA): TGTGCCACGACGTACAGGCCCTACGAGCAGTACTTC.

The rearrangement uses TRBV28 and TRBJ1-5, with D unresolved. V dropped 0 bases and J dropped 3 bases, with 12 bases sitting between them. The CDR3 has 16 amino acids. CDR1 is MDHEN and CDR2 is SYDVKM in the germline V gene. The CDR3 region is CASSLWRRIPNQPQHF. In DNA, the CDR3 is TGTGCCAGCAGTTTATGGCGGAGGATACCCAATCAGCCCCAGCATTTT.

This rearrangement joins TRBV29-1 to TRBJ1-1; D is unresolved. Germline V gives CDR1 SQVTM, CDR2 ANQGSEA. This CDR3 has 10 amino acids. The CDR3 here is CKADDIEAFF. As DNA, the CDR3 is TGCAAGGCCGACGACATTGAAGCTTTCTTT.

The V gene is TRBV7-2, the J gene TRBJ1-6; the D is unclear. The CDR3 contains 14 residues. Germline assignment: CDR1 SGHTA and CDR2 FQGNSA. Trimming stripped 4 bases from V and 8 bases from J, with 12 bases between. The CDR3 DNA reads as TGTGCCAGCAGCTCCCCGCGGGGTCATTCACCCCTCCACTTT. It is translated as CASSSPRGHSPLHF.

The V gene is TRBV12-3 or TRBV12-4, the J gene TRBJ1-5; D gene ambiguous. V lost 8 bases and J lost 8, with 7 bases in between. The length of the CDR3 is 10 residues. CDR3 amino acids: CASVGKPQHF. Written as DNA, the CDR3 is TGTGCCAGCGTAGGGAAGCCCCAGCATTTT.

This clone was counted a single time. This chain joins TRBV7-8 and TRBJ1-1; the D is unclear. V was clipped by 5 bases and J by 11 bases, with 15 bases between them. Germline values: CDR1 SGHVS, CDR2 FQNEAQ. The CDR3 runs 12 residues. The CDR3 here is CASSQDYAVAFF. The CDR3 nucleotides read TGTGCCAGCAGCCAAGACTACGCAGTTGCTTTCTTT.

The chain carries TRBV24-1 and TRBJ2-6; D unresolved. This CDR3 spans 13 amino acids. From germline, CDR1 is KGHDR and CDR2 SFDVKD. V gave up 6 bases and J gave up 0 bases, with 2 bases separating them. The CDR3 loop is CATSRSGANVLTF. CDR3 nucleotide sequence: TGTGCCACCAGTCGCTCTGGGGCCAACGTCCTGACTTTC.

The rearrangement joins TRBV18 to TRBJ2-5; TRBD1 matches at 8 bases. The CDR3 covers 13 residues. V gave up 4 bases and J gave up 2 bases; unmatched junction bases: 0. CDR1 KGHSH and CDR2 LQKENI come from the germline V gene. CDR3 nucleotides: TGTGCCAGCTCACGGGACAGGCAAGAGACCCAGTACTTC. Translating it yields CASSRDRQETQYF.

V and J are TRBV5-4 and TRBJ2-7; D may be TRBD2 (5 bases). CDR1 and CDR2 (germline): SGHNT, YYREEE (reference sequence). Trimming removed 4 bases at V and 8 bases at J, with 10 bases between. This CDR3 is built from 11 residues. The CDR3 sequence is CASSATGKQYF. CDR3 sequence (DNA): TGTGCCAGCAGCGCGACCGGGAAGCAGTACTTC.

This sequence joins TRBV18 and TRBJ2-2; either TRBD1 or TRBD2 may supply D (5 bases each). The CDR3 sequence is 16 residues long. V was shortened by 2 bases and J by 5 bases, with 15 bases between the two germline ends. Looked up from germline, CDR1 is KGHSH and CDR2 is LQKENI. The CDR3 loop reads CASSPSGPPGTGELFF. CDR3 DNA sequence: TGTGCCAGCTCACCATCGGGACCACCGGGGACCGGGGAGCTGTTTTTT.

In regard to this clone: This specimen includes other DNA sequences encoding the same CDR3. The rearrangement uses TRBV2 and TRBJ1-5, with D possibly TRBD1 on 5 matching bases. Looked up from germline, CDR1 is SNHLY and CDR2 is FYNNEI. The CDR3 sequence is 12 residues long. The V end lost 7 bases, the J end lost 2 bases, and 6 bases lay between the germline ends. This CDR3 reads CASTRGNQPQHF. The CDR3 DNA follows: TGTGCCAGCACCAGGGGCAATCAGCCCCAGCATTTT.

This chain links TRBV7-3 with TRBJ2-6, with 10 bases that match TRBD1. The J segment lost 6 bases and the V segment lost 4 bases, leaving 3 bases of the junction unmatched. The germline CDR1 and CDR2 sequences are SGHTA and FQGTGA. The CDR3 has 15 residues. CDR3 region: CASSSGTGVANVLTF. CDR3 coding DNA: TGTGCCAGCAGCTCCGGGACAGGGGTGGCCAACGTCCTGACTTTC.

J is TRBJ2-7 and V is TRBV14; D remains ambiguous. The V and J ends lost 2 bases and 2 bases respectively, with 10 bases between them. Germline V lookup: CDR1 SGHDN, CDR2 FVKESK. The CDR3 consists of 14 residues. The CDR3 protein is CASSQSWAAYEQYF. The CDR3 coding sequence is TGTGCCAGCAGCCAATCATGGGCCGCCTACGAGCAGTACTTC.

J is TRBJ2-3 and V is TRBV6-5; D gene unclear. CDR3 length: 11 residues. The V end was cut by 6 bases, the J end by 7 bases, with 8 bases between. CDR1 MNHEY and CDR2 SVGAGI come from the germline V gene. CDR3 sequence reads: CASSLGNTQYF. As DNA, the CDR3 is TGTGCCAGCAGCCTTGGGAATACGCAGTATTTT.

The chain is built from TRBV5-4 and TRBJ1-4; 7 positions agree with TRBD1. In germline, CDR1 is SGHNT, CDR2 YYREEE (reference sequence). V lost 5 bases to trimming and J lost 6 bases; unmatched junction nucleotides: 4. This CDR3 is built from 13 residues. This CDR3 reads CASSRDSYEKLFF. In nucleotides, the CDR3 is TGTGCCAGCAGTCGGGACAGCTATGAAAAACTGTTTTTT.

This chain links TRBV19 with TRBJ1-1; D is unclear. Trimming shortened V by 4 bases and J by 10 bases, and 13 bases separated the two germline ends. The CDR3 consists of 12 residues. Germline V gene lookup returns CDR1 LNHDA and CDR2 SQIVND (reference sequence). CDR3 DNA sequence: TGTGCCAGTAGTAATACCGACTCGCGAGCTTTCTTT. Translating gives CASSNTDSRAFF.

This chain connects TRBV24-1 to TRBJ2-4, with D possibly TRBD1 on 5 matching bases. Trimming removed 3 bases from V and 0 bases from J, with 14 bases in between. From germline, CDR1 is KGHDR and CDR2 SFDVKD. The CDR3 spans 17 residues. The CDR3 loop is CATSDPDRILAKNIQYF. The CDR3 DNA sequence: TGTGCCACCAGTGATCCCGACAGAATTCTAGCCAAAAACATTCAGTACTTC.

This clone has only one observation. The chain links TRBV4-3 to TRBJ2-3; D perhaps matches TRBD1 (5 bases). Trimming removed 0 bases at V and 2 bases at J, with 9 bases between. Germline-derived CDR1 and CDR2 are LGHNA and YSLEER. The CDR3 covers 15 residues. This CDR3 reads CASSQDQGNTDTQYF. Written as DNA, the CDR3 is TGCGCCAGCAGCCAAGATCAGGGAAACACAGATACGCAGTATTTT.

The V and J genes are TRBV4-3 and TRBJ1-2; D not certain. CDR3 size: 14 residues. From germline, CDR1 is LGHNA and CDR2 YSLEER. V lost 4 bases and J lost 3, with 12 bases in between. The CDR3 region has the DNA TGCGCCAGCAGCCGAGAGGATAGGGACTATGGCTACACCTTC. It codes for CASSREDRDYGYTF.

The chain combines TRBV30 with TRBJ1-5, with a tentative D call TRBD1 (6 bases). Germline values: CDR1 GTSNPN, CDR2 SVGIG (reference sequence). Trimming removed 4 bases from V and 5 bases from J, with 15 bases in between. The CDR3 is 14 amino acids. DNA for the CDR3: TGTGCCTGGAATTTACAGGGATTGGATCAGCCCCAGCATTTT. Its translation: CAWNLQGLDQPQHF. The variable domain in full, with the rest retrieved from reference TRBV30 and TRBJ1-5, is SQTIHQWPATLVQPVGSPLSLECTVEGTSNPNLYWYRQAAGRGLQLLFYSVGIGQISSEVPQNLSASRPQDRQFILSSKKLLLSDSGFYLCAWNLQGLDQPQHFGDGTRLSIL.

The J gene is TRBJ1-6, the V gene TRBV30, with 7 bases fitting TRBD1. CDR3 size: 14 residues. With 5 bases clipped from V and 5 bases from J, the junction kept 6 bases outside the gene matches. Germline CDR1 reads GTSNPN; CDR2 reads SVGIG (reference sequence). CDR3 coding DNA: TGTGCCTGGCAGGGGGACCGAGATAATTCACCCCTCCACTTT. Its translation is CAWQGDRDNSPLHF.

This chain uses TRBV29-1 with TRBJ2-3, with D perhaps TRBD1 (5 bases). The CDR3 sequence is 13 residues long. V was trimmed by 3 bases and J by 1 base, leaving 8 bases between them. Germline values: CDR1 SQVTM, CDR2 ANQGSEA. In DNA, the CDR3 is TGCAGCGTTGAGCGGACACGCACAGATACGCAGTATTTT. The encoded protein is CSVERTRTDTQYF.